The rows below give T cell receptor beta chains drawn from one sample of a study of CD8 T cells in Susac syndrome. Each CDR3 protein gets one entry after TCRdb re-called the immunoSEQ multiplex PCR reads with MiXCR. The data contain about 200,000 distinct CDR3 sequences, around 93% of them singletons. Specimen: CD4+ T cells from PBMCs. Receptors were obtained from a human donor in good health. CDR3s include the opening cysteine and the closing phenylalanine or tryptophan. The order of the fields is D gene, clone size, J gene, V gene, CDR3 DNA, CDR3 protein. D genes are given only for firm matches. Size is stated for part of the rows, as once, few or many counts, or as a class when the clone is expanded.

d_gene: .; abundance: few; j_gene: TRBJ2-5; v_gene: TRBV7-3; CDR3nt: TGTGCCAGCAGCTTAACGCGGGAGACCCAGTACTTC; CDR3aa: CASSLTRETQYF
d_gene: .; abundance: .; j_gene: TRBJ1-1; v_gene: TRBV12-3/TRBV12-4; CDR3nt: TGTGCCAGCCTCCGGAGACAAACCATGAACACTGAAGCTTTCTTT; CDR3aa: CASLRRQTMNTEAFF
d_gene: .; abundance: .; j_gene: TRBJ1-1; v_gene: TRBV27; CDR3nt: TGTGCCAGCAGTTTGCAGGGTGCGGACACTGAAGCTTTCTTT; CDR3aa: CASSLQGADTEAFF
d_gene: .; abundance: once; j_gene: TRBJ2-7; v_gene: TRBV6-5; CDR3nt: TGTGCCAGCAGTTACGGTAGGGCATACGAGCAGTACTTC; CDR3aa: CASSYGRAYEQYF
d_gene: .; abundance: .; j_gene: TRBJ1-1; v_gene: TRBV7-2; CDR3nt: TGTGCCAGCAGCTCCTACCGCCTGGGGGAAGCTTTCTTT; CDR3aa: CASSSYRLGEAFF
d_gene: .; abundance: .; j_gene: TRBJ1-1; v_gene: TRBV5-1; CDR3nt: TGCGCCAGCAGAACTTCCAAATCAGACACTGAAGCTTTCTTT; CDR3aa: CASRTSKSDTEAFF
d_gene: TRBD2; abundance: once; j_gene: TRBJ2-7; v_gene: TRBV12-3/TRBV12-4; CDR3nt: TGTGCCAGCAGTTTCGCGGGGGGCAACTACGAGCAGTACTTC; CDR3aa: CASSFAGGNYEQYF
d_gene: .; abundance: .; j_gene: TRBJ2-1; v_gene: TRBV4-2; CDR3nt: TGTGCCAGCAGCCAAGATCATAATGCTATCCCCAATGAGCAGTTCTTC; CDR3aa: CASSQDHNAIPNEQFF
d_gene: .; abundance: .; j_gene: TRBJ2-5; v_gene: TRBV7-3; CDR3nt: TGTGCCAGCAGCTTAACAGGGGCGACCGGCGAGACCCAGTACTTC; CDR3aa: CASSLTGATGETQYF
d_gene: TRBD1; abundance: .; j_gene: TRBJ2-2; v_gene: TRBV7-2; CDR3nt: TGTGCCAGCAGCCTTGGGACAGGGAGTAATGGCGGGGAGCTGTTTTTT; CDR3aa: CASSLGTGSNGGELFF
d_gene: .; abundance: .; j_gene: TRBJ1-1; v_gene: TRBV28; CDR3nt: TGTGCCAGCACCACAGTGATGAACACTGAAGCTTTCTTT; CDR3aa: CASTTVMNTEAFF
d_gene: .; abundance: .; j_gene: TRBJ1-6; v_gene: TRBV5-1; CDR3nt: TGCGCCAGCAGCTCTGGACAGTCCTATAATTCACCCCTCCACTTT; CDR3aa: CASSSGQSYNSPLHF
d_gene: .; abundance: .; j_gene: TRBJ2-7; v_gene: TRBV19; CDR3nt: TGTGCCAGTAGTCCGCGACACCAATCGGTAGGCTACGAGCAGTACTTC; CDR3aa: CASSPRHQSVGYEQYF
d_gene: TRBD1; abundance: .; j_gene: TRBJ2-2; v_gene: TRBV6-2/TRBV6-3; CDR3nt: TGTGCCAGCAGGGGGACAGGGAGTAACGGGGAGCTGTTTTTT; CDR3aa: CASRGTGSNGELFF
d_gene: .; abundance: .; j_gene: TRBJ2-5; v_gene: TRBV19; CDR3nt: TGTGCCAGTAGTATCGGTCTCAGGGCTCCGACGACTCTGTACCAAGAGACCCAGTACTTC; CDR3aa: CASSIGLRAPTTLYQETQYF
d_gene: TRBD2; abundance: .; j_gene: TRBJ2-2; v_gene: TRBV9; CDR3nt: TGTGCCAGCAGCGTAGCTGCGGGGGGGCTCACCGGGGAGCTGTTTTTT; CDR3aa: CASSVAAGGLTGELFF
d_gene: .; abundance: .; j_gene: TRBJ1-5; v_gene: TRBV19; CDR3nt: TGTGCCAGTAGTATAGCGGGACCCCAGCATTTT; CDR3aa: CASSIAGPQHF
d_gene: TRBD2; abundance: .; j_gene: TRBJ2-3; v_gene: TRBV4-1; CDR3nt: TGCGCCAGCAGCCAAGACGGGGGGGCCGTCACAGATACGCAGTATTTT; CDR3aa: CASSQDGGAVTDTQYF
d_gene: TRBD1; abundance: .; j_gene: TRBJ1-2; v_gene: TRBV20-1; CDR3nt: TGCAGTGCGGACAGGGATGGCTACACCTTC; CDR3aa: CSADRDGYTF
d_gene: TRBD1; abundance: .; j_gene: TRBJ1-2; v_gene: TRBV5-1; CDR3nt: TGCGCCAGCAGCGTCCGGGACAGGGACTATGGCTACACCTTC; CDR3aa: CASSVRDRDYGYTF
d_gene: TRBD1; abundance: .; j_gene: TRBJ1-4; v_gene: TRBV20-1; CDR3nt: TGCAGTGCCAGGGGAGGGGGCGACGGAAAACTGTTTTTT; CDR3aa: CSARGGGDGKLFF
d_gene: .; abundance: .; j_gene: TRBJ2-5; v_gene: TRBV20-1; CDR3nt: TGCAGTGCTAGAGATCCGGGAGAGACCCAGTACTTC; CDR3aa: CSARDPGETQYF
d_gene: .; abundance: .; j_gene: TRBJ2-5; v_gene: TRBV14; CDR3nt: TGTGCCAGCAGCCAGGGGGCTTGGTTTGGAGAGACCCAGTACTTC; CDR3aa: CASSQGAWFGETQYF
d_gene: TRBD1; abundance: .; j_gene: TRBJ1-3; v_gene: TRBV12-3/TRBV12-4; CDR3nt: TGTGCCAGCAGCCAGGGGGCTCCCGGAAACACCATATATTTT; CDR3aa: CASSQGAPGNTIYF
d_gene: TRBD2; abundance: .; j_gene: TRBJ2-1; v_gene: TRBV5-1; CDR3nt: TGCGCCAGCAGCCCACAATACGGGGGGGCCTACAATGAGCAGTTCTTC; CDR3aa: CASSPQYGGAYNEQFF
d_gene: TRBD1; abundance: .; j_gene: TRBJ1-1; v_gene: TRBV6-5; CDR3nt: TGTGCCAGCAGCGGGACAGCTAAAGCTTTCTTT; CDR3aa: CASSGTAKAFF
d_gene: .; abundance: .; j_gene: TRBJ2-5; v_gene: TRBV2; CDR3nt: TGTGCCAGCAAATCCTTCGGGGCAGAGACCCAGTACTTC; CDR3aa: CASKSFGAETQYF
d_gene: .; abundance: .; j_gene: TRBJ2-7; v_gene: TRBV20-1; CDR3nt: TGCAGTGCTAGGCGGACTGTTACCTACGAGCAGTACTTC; CDR3aa: CSARRTVTYEQYF
d_gene: .; abundance: .; j_gene: TRBJ1-2; v_gene: TRBV15; CDR3nt: TGTGCCACCAGCAAGGAGGGCTATGGCTACACCTTC; CDR3aa: CATSKEGYGYTF
d_gene: .; abundance: .; j_gene: TRBJ2-5; v_gene: TRBV28; CDR3nt: TGTGCCAGCGGCCCGGACTCCCCGCCGACCCAGTACTTC; CDR3aa: CASGPDSPPTQYF
d_gene: .; abundance: .; j_gene: TRBJ2-5; v_gene: TRBV20-1; CDR3nt: TGCAGTGCTAGGCCAGGGGTAGGAGAGACCCAGTACTTC; CDR3aa: CSARPGVGETQYF
d_gene: TRBD2; abundance: .; j_gene: TRBJ2-6; v_gene: TRBV25-1; CDR3nt: TGTGCCAGCAGTCCCGACGGGGGGGGCTTCCGATCTGGGGCCAACGTCCTGACTTTC; CDR3aa: CASSPDGGGFRSGANVLTF
d_gene: .; abundance: .; j_gene: TRBJ2-2; v_gene: TRBV5-1; CDR3nt: TGCGCCAGCAGCTCAGGACACCGATCGAACACCGGGGAGCTGTTTTTT; CDR3aa: CASSSGHRSNTGELFF
d_gene: .; abundance: .; j_gene: TRBJ1-1; v_gene: TRBV20-1; CDR3nt: TGCAGTGCTGGGACTTCGAACCGCTGGACTGAAGCTTTCTTT; CDR3aa: CSAGTSNRWTEAFF
d_gene: .; abundance: .; j_gene: TRBJ2-7; v_gene: TRBV7-8; CDR3nt: TGTGCCAGCAGCCCAGCCGCTCACAGGGCATACGAGCAGTACTTC; CDR3aa: CASSPAAHRAYEQYF
d_gene: .; abundance: .; j_gene: TRBJ1-2; v_gene: TRBV6-2/TRBV6-3; CDR3nt: TGTGCCACCGTCGGCTTAAACTATGGCTACACCTTC; CDR3aa: CATVGLNYGYTF
d_gene: TRBD1; abundance: .; j_gene: TRBJ1-2; v_gene: TRBV19; CDR3nt: TGTGCAGTTTCCGGGCAGGGGGCTAACTATGGCTACACCTTC; CDR3aa: CAVSGQGANYGYTF
d_gene: .; abundance: .; j_gene: TRBJ2-7; v_gene: TRBV15; CDR3nt: TGTGCCACCAGCAGAGTAGCGAGCGGCAAATCCTACGAGCAGTACTTC; CDR3aa: CATSRVASGKSYEQYF
d_gene: .; abundance: .; j_gene: TRBJ2-7; v_gene: TRBV6-1; CDR3nt: TGTGCCAGCAGTGAATATGGGAGACCCTACGAGCAGTACTTC; CDR3aa: CASSEYGRPYEQYF
d_gene: .; abundance: .; j_gene: TRBJ2-5; v_gene: TRBV2; CDR3nt: TGTGCCAGCAGCGAGATCCAAGAGACCCAGTACTTC; CDR3aa: CASSEIQETQYF
d_gene: TRBD2; abundance: .; j_gene: TRBJ2-7; v_gene: TRBV28; CDR3nt: TGTGCCAGCAGTTTCCTAGCGGGGGGGCCTCACGAGCAGTACTTC; CDR3aa: CASSFLAGGPHEQYF
d_gene: TRBD1; abundance: .; j_gene: TRBJ2-3; v_gene: TRBV11-2; CDR3nt: TGTGCCAGCAGCTTAAGACGGACCAGCATTCGGGACAGGGCCACAGATACGCAGTATTTT; CDR3aa: CASSLRRTSIRDRATDTQYF
d_gene: .; abundance: .; j_gene: TRBJ1-1; v_gene: TRBV5-1; CDR3nt: TGCGCCAGCAGCTCCACAACGAAGACTGAAGCTTTCTTT; CDR3aa: CASSSTTKTEAFF
d_gene: .; abundance: .; j_gene: TRBJ1-3; v_gene: TRBV6-6; CDR3nt: TGTGCCAGCAGTTCGGTAAATGGAAACACCATATATTTT; CDR3aa: CASSSVNGNTIYF
d_gene: .; abundance: .; j_gene: TRBJ1-5; v_gene: TRBV6-2/TRBV6-3; CDR3nt: TGTGCCAGCAGAAGCAGACTAATACTTGGGAAGGGACAGCCCCAGCATTTT; CDR3aa: CASRSRLILGKGQPQHF
d_gene: .; abundance: .; j_gene: TRBJ2-5; v_gene: TRBV15; CDR3nt: TGTGCCACCAGCGGATCTGGAAGGGAGACCCAGTACTTC; CDR3aa: CATSGSGRETQYF
d_gene: .; abundance: .; j_gene: TRBJ1-2; v_gene: TRBV7-2; CDR3nt: TGTGCCAGCAGCACAGACCCGGTCTGGTATGGCTACACCTTC; CDR3aa: CASSTDPVWYGYTF
d_gene: .; abundance: few; j_gene: TRBJ2-4; v_gene: TRBV7-6; CDR3nt: TGTGCCAGCAGCTTTGGGGTAGGGTACATTCAGTACTTC; CDR3aa: CASSFGVGYIQYF
d_gene: TRBD1; abundance: few; j_gene: TRBJ1-1; v_gene: TRBV29-1; CDR3nt: TGCAGCGGGCGGACAGGGAACACTGAAGCTTTCTTT; CDR3aa: CSGRTGNTEAFF